This T cell receptor (beta chain) derives from a study of patients and donors after allogeneic stem cell transplantation. A single record per CDR3 protein comes from TCRdb applying MiXCR to the RT-PCR reads. This table holds some 150,000 distinct CDR3 sequences, roughly 35% found once. Unmatched junction bases numbered 3, after V lost 1 base and J lost 2 bases. CDR1 SGDLS and CDR2 YYNGEE come from the germline V gene. The CDR3 runs to 15 residues. The clonotype originates from a human donor who was either an allogeneic HSCT recipient or a stem cell or donor lymphocyte infusion donor (not recorded which). It is not recorded whose cells these are; they may come from a transplant donor. The chain has TRBV9 and TRBJ1-2; 9 nucleotides line up with TRBD1. The sequenced sample was blood, either unsorted or a sorted T cell fraction (not recorded which). CDR3 sequence reads: CASSVRTGANYGYTF. Here the CDR3 DNA reads TGTGCCAGCAGCGTAAGGACAGGGGCCAACTATGGCTACACCTTC.